The 8 T cell receptor beta chains reported below all come from one sample, sequenced in a study of cytomegalovirus exposure and HLA in healthy donors. PCR was performed using 60 Vbeta and 13 Jbeta primers. Sequenced by immunoSEQ multiplex PCR; TCRdb stores in-frame clones only, minus some. The data show some 40,000 clones, around 74% seen once. The specimen sequenced was PBMCs. These receptors originate from a man aged 25-45 years in good health and CMV-seronegative.

This clone has just a few counts. The rearrangement uses TRBV27 and TRBJ1-2; 11 nucleotides align to TRBD1. With 6 bases clipped from V and 4 bases from J, the junction kept 4 bases outside the gene matches. The CDR3 sequence is 14 residues long. Per the germline V gene, CDR1 is MNHEY and CDR2 is SMNVEV (reference sequence). DNA for the CDR3: TGTGCCAGCAGCGGGACAGGGGGGCCCTATGGCTACACCTTC. It specifies CASSGTGGPYGYTF.

The rearrangement joins TRBV5-6 to TRBJ2-3, with 11 positions matching TRBD2. After removal of 6 bases from V and 0 bases from J, the junction contained 6 bases not matched to a gene. Germline CDR1 and CDR2: SGHDT and YYEEEE. The CDR3 spans 16 residues. CDR3 protein: CASNLGLADSTDTQYF. The CDR3 coding sequence is TGTGCCAGCAACCTGGGACTAGCGGATAGCACAGATACGCAGTATTTT.

This chain uses TRBV7-9 with TRBJ1-2; TRBD1 aligns across 7 bases. Germline V gene data show CDR1 as SEHNR and CDR2 as FQNEAQ (reference sequence). The CDR3 is 13 residues long. J gave up 8 bases and V 8 bases, and 11 bases lay outside the gene matches. CDR3 sequence reads: CASVGQAGQGYTF. CDR3 nucleotide sequence: TGTGCCAGCGTCGGACAGGCGGGACAAGGCTACACCTTC.

In DNA form, the CDR3 reads TGTGCCAGCAACCCAGGGGGGCAGGGGGCCGCCATCTATGGCTACACCTTC. Protein: CASNPGGQGAAIYGYTF. This chain connects TRBV5-4 to TRBJ1-2; 8 nucleotides align to TRBD1. V dropped 6 bases and J dropped 4; count of bases not matched to a gene: 17. This CDR3 has 17 amino acids. Germline V gene lookup returns CDR1 SGHNT and CDR2 YYREEE (reference sequence). The whole variable domain, remainder taken from reference TRBV5-4 and TRBJ1-2, is ETGVTQSPTHLIKTRGQQVTLRCSSQSGHNTVSWYQQALGQGPQFIFQYYREEENGRGNFPPRFSGLQFPNYSSELNVNALELDDSALYLCASNPGGQGAAIYGYTFGSGTRLTVV.

The genes are TRBV9 and TRBJ2-3; 8 bases are shared with TRBD2. The CDR3 is 16 residues long. With V trimmed by 2 bases and J by 1 base, 6 bases remained unmatched. The germline V gene has CDR1 SGDLS and CDR2 YYNGEE. The CDR3 protein is CASSVLSGSGTDTQYF. The CDR3 DNA sequence: TGTGCCAGCAGCGTGCTAAGCGGGAGCGGCACAGATACGCAGTATTTT.

The gene calls are TRBV19 and TRBJ1-5, with D unresolved. Germline V gene sequence: CDR1 LNHDA, CDR2 SQIVND (reference sequence). The CDR3 spans 14 residues. Trimming pared 0 bases from V and 3 bases from J, leaving 6 bases between. CDR3 amino acids: CASSIEGPNQPQHF. The CDR3 DNA sequence: TGTGCCAGTAGTATAGAGGGCCCCAATCAGCCCCAGCATTTT.

The chain links TRBV9 to TRBJ1-3, with D possibly TRBD1 on 6 matching bases. Germline V gene lookup returns CDR1 SGDLS and CDR2 YYNGEE. The CDR3 length is 16 residues. V was cut by 2 bases and J by 3 bases, with 15 bases left in between. CDR3: CASSVAQGANGNTIYF. CDR3 bases: TGTGCCAGCAGCGTGGCACAGGGAGCCAATGGAAACACCATATATTTT.

This clone was seen only a few times. The V call is TRBV7-6, the J call TRBJ1-3, with unresolved D. Germline CDR1 is SGHVS and CDR2 is FNYEAQ. V lost 5 bases to trimming and J lost 3 bases, with 11 bases between them. CDR3 length equals 14 residues. The CDR3 here is CASSPGVGGNTIYF. The CDR3 DNA reads TGTGCCAGCAGCCCCGGAGTGGGTGGAAACACCATATATTTT.